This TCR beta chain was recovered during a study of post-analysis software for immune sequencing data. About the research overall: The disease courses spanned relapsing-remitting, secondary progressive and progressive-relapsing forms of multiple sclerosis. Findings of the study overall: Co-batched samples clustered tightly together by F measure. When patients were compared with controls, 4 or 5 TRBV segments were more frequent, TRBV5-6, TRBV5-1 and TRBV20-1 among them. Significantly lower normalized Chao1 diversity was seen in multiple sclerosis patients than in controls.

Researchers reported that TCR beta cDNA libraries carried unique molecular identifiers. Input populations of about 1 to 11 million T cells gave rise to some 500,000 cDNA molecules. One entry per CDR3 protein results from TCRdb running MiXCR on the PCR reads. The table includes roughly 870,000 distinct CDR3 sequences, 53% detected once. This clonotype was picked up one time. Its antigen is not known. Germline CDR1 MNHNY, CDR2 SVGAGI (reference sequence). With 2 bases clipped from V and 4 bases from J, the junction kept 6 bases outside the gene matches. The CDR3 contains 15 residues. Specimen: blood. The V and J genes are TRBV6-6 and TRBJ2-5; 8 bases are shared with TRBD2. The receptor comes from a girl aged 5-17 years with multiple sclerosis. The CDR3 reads CASSYRGLVAETQYF. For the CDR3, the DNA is TGTGCCAGCAGTTACCGGGGACTAGTGGCAGAGACCCAGTACTTC.